This T cell receptor (beta chain) was identified in a study of Graves' ophthalmopathy and Graves' hyperthyroidism. Study as a whole: Stable hyperthyroidism meant no ophthalmopathy within 18 months of follow-up. General observations from the study: Sensitivity of around 64% and specificity of approximately 72% were achieved by the model that predicted ophthalmopathy progression.

Points on this clonotype: What it recognizes is unknown.

CDR3 length: 15 amino acids. V dropped 4 bases and J dropped 8 bases, with 18 bases sitting between them. The germline V gene encodes CDR1 SGHNT and CDR2 YYREEE (reference sequence). Investigators amplified TCR beta CDR3 regions from RNA transcripts. In the first round, RT-PCR was carried out with HTBI primers, and a multiplex PCR formed the second round. TCRdb redid the calling of the multiplex PCR reads with MiXCR, one entry per CDR3 protein. The sample yields roughly 1.1 million distinct CDR3 sequences, about 38% seen once. The V call is TRBV5-4, the J call TRBJ1-4; D call uncertain. Sequencing was carried out using peripheral blood or thyroid tissue (not recorded which). This receptor was taken from an adult man with Graves' hyperthyroidism. The CDR3 coding sequence is TGTGCCAGCAGCCAGACCGGGTCAGGAGAAGAAAAACTGTTTTTT. It translates to CASSQTGSGEEKLFF.